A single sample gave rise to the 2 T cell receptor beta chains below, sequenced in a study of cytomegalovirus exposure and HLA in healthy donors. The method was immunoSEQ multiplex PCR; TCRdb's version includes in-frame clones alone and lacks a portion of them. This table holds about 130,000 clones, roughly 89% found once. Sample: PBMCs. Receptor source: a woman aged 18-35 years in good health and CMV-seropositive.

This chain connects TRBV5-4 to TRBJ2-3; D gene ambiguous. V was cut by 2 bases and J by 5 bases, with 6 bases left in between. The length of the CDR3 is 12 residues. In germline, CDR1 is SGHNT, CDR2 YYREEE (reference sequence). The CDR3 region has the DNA TGTGCCAGCAGCTTTGGGCGAGATACGCAGTATTTT. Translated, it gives CASSFGRDTQYF.

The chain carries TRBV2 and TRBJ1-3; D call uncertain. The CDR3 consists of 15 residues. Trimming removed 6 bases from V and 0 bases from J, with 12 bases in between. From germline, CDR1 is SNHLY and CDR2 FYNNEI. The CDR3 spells CASSRPKSSGNTIYF. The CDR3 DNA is TGTGCCAGCAGCAGGCCTAAAAGCTCTGGAAACACCATATATTTT.